This T cell receptor beta chain was observed in a study of T cell changes during pregnancy in multiple sclerosis. Looked up from germline, CDR1 is SGHNT and CDR2 is YYREEE (reference sequence). The CDR3 extends over 15 amino acids. V dropped 5 bases and J dropped 7 bases, with 18 bases sitting between them. Libraries were prepared by immunoSEQ multiplex PCR; TCRdb keeps only in-frame clonotypes and omits some of them. The sample carries 65,000 to 85,000 clones, about 92% recorded once. The sequencing used CD4+ T cells from peripheral blood mononuclear cells, collected before pregnancy. The chain employs TRBV5-4 and TRBJ1-4; D possibly corresponds to TRBD1 (5 bases). This clonotype originated in a female donor with multiple sclerosis, enrolled in a pregnancy study. CDR3 sequence: CASSARVGAGEKLFF. The CDR3 nucleotides read TGTGCCAGCAGTGCCCGGGTTGGGGCCGGTGAAAAACTGTTTTTT.